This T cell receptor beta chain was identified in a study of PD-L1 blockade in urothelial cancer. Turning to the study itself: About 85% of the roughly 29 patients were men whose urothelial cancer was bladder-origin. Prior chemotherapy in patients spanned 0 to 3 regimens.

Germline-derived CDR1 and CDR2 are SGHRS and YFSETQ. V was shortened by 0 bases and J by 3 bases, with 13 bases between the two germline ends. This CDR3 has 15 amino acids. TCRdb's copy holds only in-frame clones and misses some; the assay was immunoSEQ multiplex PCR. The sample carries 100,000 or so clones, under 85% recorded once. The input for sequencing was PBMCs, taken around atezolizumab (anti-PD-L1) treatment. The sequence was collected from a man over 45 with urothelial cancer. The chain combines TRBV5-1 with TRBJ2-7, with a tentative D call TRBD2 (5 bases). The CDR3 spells CASSLANLEDYEQYF. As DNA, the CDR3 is TGCGCCAGCAGCTTGGCCAATCTGGAGGACTACGAGCAGTACTTC.